This passage covers 4 T cell receptor beta chains from one sample sequenced in a study of patients and donors after allogeneic stem cell transplantation. TCRdb re-called the RT-PCR reads with MiXCR, one entry per CDR3 protein. The table lists approximately 430,000 distinct CDR3 sequences, roughly 17% of them singletons. Source material: blood, either unsorted or a sorted T cell fraction (not recorded which). The receptors come from a human donor who was either an allogeneic HSCT recipient or a stem cell or donor lymphocyte infusion donor (not recorded which). It is not recorded whose cells these are; they may come from a transplant donor.

This rearrangement joins TRBV6-5 to TRBJ1-5; D is unclear. The V and J ends lost 3 bases and 0 bases respectively, with 6 bases between them. This CDR3 comprises 14 residues. CDR1 is MNHEY, CDR2 SVGAGI, per germline. The CDR3 reads CASSYINSNQPQHF. The CDR3 bases are TGTGCCAGCAGTTATATAAATAGCAATCAGCCCCAGCATTTT.

The J gene is TRBJ2-2, the V gene TRBV20-1, with a tentative D call TRBD1 (6 bases). This CDR3 has 13 amino acids. Germline CDR1 reads DFQATT; CDR2 reads SNEGSKA (reference sequence). V lost 3 bases and J lost 3, with 8 bases in between. CDR3: CSASEGDTGELFF. CDR3 nucleotides: TGCAGTGCTAGTGAGGGGGACACCGGGGAGCTGTTTTTT.

This sequence joins TRBV6-5 and TRBJ1-4; no definite D call. The ends were cut back, 2 bases at V and 8 bases at J, with 15 bases in the middle. The CDR3 loop spans 15 amino acids. The germline CDR1 and CDR2 sequences are MNHEY and SVGAGI. CDR3 coding DNA: TGTGCCAGCAGTTACCTTCGACGCGGGGAGGAAAAACTGTTTTTT. Protein: CASSYLRRGEEKLFF.

This chain joins TRBV6-1 and TRBJ1-4, with 8 nucleotides matching TRBD1. The V segment lost 5 bases and the J segment 3 bases; nucleotides outside the gene matches: 5. Germline V gene sequence: CDR1 MNHNS, CDR2 SASEGT. This CDR3 has 15 amino acids. The CDR3 loop is CASSPRGRANEKLFF. As DNA, the CDR3 is TGTGCCAGCAGTCCCAGGGGGCGAGCTAATGAAAAACTGTTTTTT.